This T cell receptor delta chain was captured by sequencing in a study of gamma-delta T cells after stem cell transplantation. TCRdb re-called the RT-PCR reads via CATT. Of 3,000 to 3,500 delta-chain clones listed, about a fifth are singletons. V lost 0 bases and J 0 bases, leaving 16 bases between the germline ends. Per the germline V gene, CDR1 is GEAIGNYY and CDR2 is EKD. The CDR3 length is 17 residues. This clone is medium-sized within its sample. This receptor was taken from a human donor. It is not recorded whose cells these are; they may come from a transplant donor. The material sequenced was gamma-delta T cells. This chain joins TRDV2 and TRDJ1, with D unclear. This CDR3 is CACDTVSRAKYTDKLIF. Written as DNA, the CDR3 is TGTGCCTGTGACACCGTTAGCAGAGCCAAGTACACCGATAAACTCATCTTT.